This entry lists 7 T cell receptor beta chains sequenced from one sample in a study of cytomegalovirus exposure and HLA in healthy donors. Vbeta (60) and Jbeta (13) primers were used in the PCR. Libraries were prepared by immunoSEQ multiplex PCR; TCRdb keeps only in-frame clonotypes and omits some of them. The table lists some 150,000 clones, roughly three quarters of them singletons. Sequenced input: PBMCs. Source of these receptors: a man younger than 45 in good health and CMV-seropositive.

V usage is TRBV7-8 and J usage is TRBJ2-7; 8 bases fit TRBD2. The CDR3 is 15 residues long. The germline CDR1 and CDR2 sequences are SGHVS and FQNEAQ. V lost 2 bases and J lost 0; bases outside the gene matches: 3. The CDR3 is CASSLKREFSYEQYF. In DNA, the CDR3 is TGTGCCAGCAGCTTAAAGCGGGAGTTCTCCTACGAGCAGTACTTC. Drawing the rest from reference TRBV7-8 and TRBJ2-7, the complete variable domain is GAGVSQSPRYKVAKRGQDVALRCDPISGHVSLFWYQQALGQGPEFLTYFQNEAQLDKSGLPSDRFFAERPEGSVSTLKIQRTQQEDSAVYLCASSLKREFSYEQYFGPGTRLTVT.

V and J are TRBV6-6 and TRBJ2-5; 7 bases agree with TRBD2. V trimming: 0 bases; J trimming: 7 bases; junction bases outside the gene matches: 8. The CDR3 is 15 residues long. Looked up from germline, CDR1 is MNHNY and CDR2 is SVGAGI (reference sequence). The CDR3 nucleotides read TGTGCCAGCAGTTACTCGTCTAGCGGCCGGATGACCCAGTACTTC. Amino acid sequence: CASSYSSSGRMTQYF.

This clone was seen only a few times. The gene calls are TRBV11-1 and TRBJ2-7; TRBD2 is a possible D gene (6 bases). Per the germline V gene, CDR1 is SGHAT and CDR2 is FQDESV (reference sequence). CDR3 length: 14 amino acids. V was cut by 7 bases and J by 0 bases, with 13 bases left in between. As DNA, the CDR3 is TGTGCCAGCACCGATGACGGGAGCTCCTACGAGCAGTACTTC. Translating it yields CASTDDGSSYEQYF.

CDR3: CASSFGGGHSYEQYF. CDR3 DNA sequence: TGTGCCAGCAGTTTTGGGGGGGGGCACTCCTACGAGCAGTACTTC. V gene TRBV28 combines with J gene TRBJ2-7; D perhaps matches TRBD2 (7 bases). V was trimmed by 3 bases and J by 0 bases, leaving 12 bases between them. Germline V gene data show CDR1 as MDHEN and CDR2 as SYDVKM. This CDR3 region has 15 residues.

V gene TRBV29-1 combines with J gene TRBJ2-5; 10 nucleotides line up with TRBD2. CDR1 and CDR2 (germline): SQVTM, ANQGSEA. The CDR3 totals 12 residues. The V gene end was trimmed by 3 bases and the J gene end by 9 bases; junction bases not matched to a gene: 4. CDR3 DNA: TGCAGCGTTGAGTCTAGCGGGAGCCCCCAGTACTTC. Its translation: CSVESSGSPQYF.

The chain employs TRBV5-6 and TRBJ2-1; 9 nucleotides align to TRBD2. In germline, CDR1 is SGHDT, CDR2 YYEEEE. The CDR3 is 15 residues long. V was clipped by 0 bases and J by 12 bases; unmatched bases: 10. DNA for the CDR3: TGTGCCAGCAGCTTGGCTGCTAGCGGGGCCCGAGGGCAGTTCTTC. It codes for CASSLAASGARGQFF.

The V and J genes are TRBV11-2 and TRBJ1-2; D ambiguous. Trimming removed 1 base at V and 0 bases at J, with 21 bases between. Germline CDR1 reads SGHAT; CDR2 reads FQNNGV. This CDR3 contains 19 residues. The CDR3 DNA follows: TGTGCCAGCAGCTTAGCTAGTCCGGAGGGCTTCGAGACTAACTATGGCTACACCTTC. Translated: CASSLASPEGFETNYGYTF.